This TCR beta chain was found in a study of T cell repertoires in cytomegalovirus infection. In the study overall: CMV infection plus the matching HLA type was flagged by public TCR beta signatures.

Germline assignment: CDR1 LGHNA and CDR2 YSLEER. With V trimmed by 3 bases and J by 5 bases, 9 bases remained unmatched. The CDR3 sequence is 16 residues long. This clonotype was detected only a few times. Antigen: not known. TCRdb passed the reads through MiXCR, listing each CDR3 protein once. The data contain 830,000 or so distinct CDR3 sequences, about 31% of them singletons. This sample comprised cultured CD8+ T cells from PBMCs, obtained from culture after CMV antigen stimulation. The TCR originated in a human donor in good health (CMV status not recorded). Some clones in this sample may be carry-over from other donors' samples. V is TRBV4-3 and J is TRBJ2-1; 8 nucleotides line up with TRBD2. The CDR3 spells CASSHPRTSYNNEQFF. CDR3 nucleotide sequence: TGCGCCAGCAGCCATCCCCGGACTAGCTACAACAATGAGCAGTTCTTC.